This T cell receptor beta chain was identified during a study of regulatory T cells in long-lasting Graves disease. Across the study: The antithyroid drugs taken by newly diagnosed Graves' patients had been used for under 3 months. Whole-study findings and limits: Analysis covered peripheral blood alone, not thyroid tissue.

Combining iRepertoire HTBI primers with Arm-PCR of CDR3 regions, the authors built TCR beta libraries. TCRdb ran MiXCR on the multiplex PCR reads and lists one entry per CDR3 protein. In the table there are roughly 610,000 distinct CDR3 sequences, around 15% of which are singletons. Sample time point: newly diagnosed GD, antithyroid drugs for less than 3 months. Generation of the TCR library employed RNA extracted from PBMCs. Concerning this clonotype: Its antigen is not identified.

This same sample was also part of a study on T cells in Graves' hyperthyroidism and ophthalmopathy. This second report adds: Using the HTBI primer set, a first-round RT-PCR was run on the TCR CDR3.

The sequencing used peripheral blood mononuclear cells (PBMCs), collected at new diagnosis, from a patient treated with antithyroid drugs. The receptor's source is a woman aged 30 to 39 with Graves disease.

CDR3 protein: CASSQIAGAGETQYF. The CDR3 nucleotides read TGCGCCAGCAGCCAGATAGCGGGAGCGGGAGAGACCCAGTACTTC. This rearrangement joins TRBV4-1 to TRBJ2-5; 9 nucleotides line up with TRBD2. CDR1 is MGHRA, CDR2 YSYEKL, per germline. CDR3 length: 15 residues. The ends lost 3 bases at V and 4 bases at J; junction bases unmatched: 6.